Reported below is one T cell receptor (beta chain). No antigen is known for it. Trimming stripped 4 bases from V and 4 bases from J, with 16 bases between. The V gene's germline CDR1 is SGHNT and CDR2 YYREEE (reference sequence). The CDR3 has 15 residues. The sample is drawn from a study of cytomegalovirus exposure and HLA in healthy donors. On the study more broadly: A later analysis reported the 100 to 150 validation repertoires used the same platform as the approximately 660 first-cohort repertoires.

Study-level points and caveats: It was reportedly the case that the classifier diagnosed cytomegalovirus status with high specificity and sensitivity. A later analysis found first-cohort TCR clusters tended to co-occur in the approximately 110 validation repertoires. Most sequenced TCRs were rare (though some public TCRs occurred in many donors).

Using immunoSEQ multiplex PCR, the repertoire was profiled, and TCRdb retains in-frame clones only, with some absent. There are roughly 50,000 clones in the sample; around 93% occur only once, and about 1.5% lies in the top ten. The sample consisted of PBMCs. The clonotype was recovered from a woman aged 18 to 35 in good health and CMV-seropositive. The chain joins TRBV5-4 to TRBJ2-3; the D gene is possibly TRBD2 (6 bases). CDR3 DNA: TGTGCCAGCAGCCAGGACTACCTTAAGGCAGATACGCAGTATTTT. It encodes CASSQDYLKADTQYF.